This T cell receptor beta chain was identified in a study of CD8 T cells in Susac syndrome. Study findings and constraints: The TCR sequencing and HLA analysis in the study involved a relatively small number of individuals, as the study acknowledged.

Trimming removed 6 bases from V and 4 bases from J, with 10 bases in between. The CDR3 spans 13 residues. In germline, CDR1 is KGHSH, CDR2 LQKENI. Random hexamers were used to reverse transcribe an amount of about 0.45 to 1 ug RNA. An immunoSEQ multiplex PCR generated amplified TCR beta CDR3 products spanning 54 Vbeta and 13 Jbeta. TCRdb itself ran the immunoSEQ multiplex PCR reads through MiXCR, one entry per CDR3 protein. The data hold about 210,000 distinct CDR3 sequences, with 95% observed a single time. Sequencing of TCR beta, carried out with a high-throughput approach, was applied to CD8+ and CD4+ T cells from the blood. Negative magnetic isolation gave CD8+ and CD4+ cells; FACS enriched CD8+ TEMRA. Regarding this clonotype: The antigen is unknown.

The J gene is TRBJ2-1, the V gene TRBV18; weak D call: TRBD1 (7 bases). The specimen sequenced was CD4+ T cells from PBMCs. This receptor was identified in a human donor with multiple sclerosis. CDR3 sequence (DNA): TGTGCCAGCTCGGCAGGGGGGTACAATGAGCAGTTCTTC. This encodes CASSAGGYNEQFF.